This TCR beta chain was sequenced during a study of cytomegalovirus exposure and HLA in healthy donors. Worth noting for this clone: Its antigen is undetermined.

The CDR3 is made up of 16 amino acids. The V and J ends lost 0 bases and 5 bases, in that order; junction bases with no gene match: 4. The V gene's germline CDR1 is LNHNV and CDR2 YYDKDF (reference sequence). PCR was performed using 60 Vbeta and 13 Jbeta primers. Profiled with immunoSEQ multiplex PCR; TCRdb holds only in-frame clones, not every one. The sample carries about 100,000 clones, just under 80% recorded once. Regarding the study as a whole: Within an earlier analysis, most TCR beta V segments proved productive either about 87% or about 30% of the time. Researchers counted over 150 TCR beta chains as cytomegalovirus-associated.

The sample was PBMCs. The gene calls are TRBV15 and TRBJ2-1, with 10 bases fitting TRBD2. The sequence was collected from a man aged 25-45 years in good health and CMV-seronegative. The DNA of the CDR3 is TGTGCCACCAGCAGAGAAAGGCTAGCGGGAGACAATGAGCAGTTCTTC. Protein sequence: CATSRERLAGDNEQFF.